This TCR beta chain was recovered during a study of cytomegalovirus exposure and HLA in healthy donors. Study-level results: Later work associated 16,951 TCR beta sequences with HLA alleles at 0.05 false discovery rate.

The length of the CDR3 is 12 residues. Germline V lookup: CDR1 SEHNR, CDR2 FQNEAQ (reference sequence). Trimming stripped 1 base from V and 10 bases from J, with 10 bases between. Use of 60 Vbeta and 13 Jbeta primers characterized the PCR. Here immunoSEQ multiplex PCR was the method, and the copy in TCRdb shows in-frame clones only, minus some. The sample has 150,000 or so clones, around four fifths seen once. Of note for this clone: Antigen specificity is unknown.

The chain has TRBV7-9 and TRBJ2-5; possible D gene TRBD1, 5 bases. The receptor's source is a young man in good health and CMV-seropositive. The material sequenced was PBMCs. The CDR3 reads CASSLGRQNQYF. For the CDR3, the DNA is TGTGCCAGCAGCTTAGGTCGACAGAACCAGTACTTC.